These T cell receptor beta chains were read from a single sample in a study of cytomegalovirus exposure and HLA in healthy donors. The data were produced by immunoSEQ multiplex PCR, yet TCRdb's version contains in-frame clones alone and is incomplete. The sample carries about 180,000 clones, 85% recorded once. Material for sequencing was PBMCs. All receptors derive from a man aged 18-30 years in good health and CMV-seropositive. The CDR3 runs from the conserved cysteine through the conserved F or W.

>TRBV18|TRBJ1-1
CASSQTGENTEAFF
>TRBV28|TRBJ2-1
CASSFITGGENEQFF
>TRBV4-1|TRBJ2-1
CASSQSGDEQFF
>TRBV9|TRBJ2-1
CASSVVGDEQFF
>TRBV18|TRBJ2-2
CASSPGGQRLATGELFF
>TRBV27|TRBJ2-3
CASSLSVPTGGSSTDTQYF
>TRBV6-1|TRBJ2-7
CASSEGGTYEQYF
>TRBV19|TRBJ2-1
CASSMLRVDNEQFF
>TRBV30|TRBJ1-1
CAWSLDRVPTEAFF
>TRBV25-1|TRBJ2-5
CASLQETQYF
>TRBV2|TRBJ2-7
CASTPDILSYEQYF
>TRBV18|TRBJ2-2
CASSRGLAGNTGELFF
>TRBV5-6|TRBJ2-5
CASSGGLAEETQYF
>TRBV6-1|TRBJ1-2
CASSDRGGYGYTF
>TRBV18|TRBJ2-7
CASSALGESSYEQYF
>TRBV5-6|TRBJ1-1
CASADRRNTEAFF
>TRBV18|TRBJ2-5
CASSPLAYQETQYF
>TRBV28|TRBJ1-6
CASSRGTGSNNSPLHF
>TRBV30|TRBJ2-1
CAWKSPVKSGPSSYNEQFF
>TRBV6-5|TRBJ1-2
CATAGGSLGYTF
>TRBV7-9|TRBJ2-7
CASSSQQGYEQYF
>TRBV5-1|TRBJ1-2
CASSLGGQGYGYTF